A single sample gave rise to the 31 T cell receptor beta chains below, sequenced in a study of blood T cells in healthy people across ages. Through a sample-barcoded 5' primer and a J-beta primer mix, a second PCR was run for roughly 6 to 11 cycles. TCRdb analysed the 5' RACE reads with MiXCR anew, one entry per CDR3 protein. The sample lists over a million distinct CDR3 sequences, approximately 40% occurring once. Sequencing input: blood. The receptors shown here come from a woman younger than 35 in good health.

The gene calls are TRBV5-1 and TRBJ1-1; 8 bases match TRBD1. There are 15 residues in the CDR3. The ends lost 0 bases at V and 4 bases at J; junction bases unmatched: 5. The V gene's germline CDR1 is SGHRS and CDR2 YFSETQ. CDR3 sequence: CASSLGLQGGTEAFF. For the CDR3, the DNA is TGCGCCAGCAGCTTGGGACTACAGGGGGGCACTGAAGCTTTCTTT.

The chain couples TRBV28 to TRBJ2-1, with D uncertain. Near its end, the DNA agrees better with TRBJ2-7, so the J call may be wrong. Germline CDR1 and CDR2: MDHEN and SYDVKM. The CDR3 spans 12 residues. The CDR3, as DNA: TGTGCCAGCAGGGCGGACGGTTACAAGCAGTACTTC. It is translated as CASRADGYKQYF.

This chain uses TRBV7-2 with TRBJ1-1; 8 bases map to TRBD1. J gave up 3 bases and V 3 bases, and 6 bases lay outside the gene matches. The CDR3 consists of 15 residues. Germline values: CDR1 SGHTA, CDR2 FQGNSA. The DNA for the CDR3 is TGTGCCAGCAGCTTCCCGGACAGGGCCCACACTGAAGCTTTCTTT. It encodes CASSFPDRAHTEAFF.

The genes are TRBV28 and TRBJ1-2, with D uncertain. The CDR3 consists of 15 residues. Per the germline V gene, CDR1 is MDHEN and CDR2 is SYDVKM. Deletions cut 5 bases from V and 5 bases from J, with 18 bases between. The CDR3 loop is CASSTPGVEVYGYTF. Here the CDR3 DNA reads TGTGCCAGCAGTACCCCGGGCGTTGAGGTTTATGGCTACACCTTC.

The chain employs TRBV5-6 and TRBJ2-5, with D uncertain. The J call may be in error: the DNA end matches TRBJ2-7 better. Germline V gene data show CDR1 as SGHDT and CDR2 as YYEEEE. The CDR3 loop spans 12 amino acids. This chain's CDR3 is CASSSLFSEQYF. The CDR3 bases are TGTGCCAGCAGCTCCCTCTTTTCCGAGCAGTACTTC.

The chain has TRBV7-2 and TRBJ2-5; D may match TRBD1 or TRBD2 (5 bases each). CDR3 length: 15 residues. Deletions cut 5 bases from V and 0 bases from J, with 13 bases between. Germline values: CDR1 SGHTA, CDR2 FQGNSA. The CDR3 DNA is TGTGCCAGCAGCACAGACCCGGGGCACCAAGAGACCCAGTACTTC. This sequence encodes CASSTDPGHQETQYF.

This CDR3 reads CASSYSNGGSYNSPLHF. In DNA form, the CDR3 reads TGTGCCAGCAGTTACTCGAATGGGGGATCCTATAATTCACCCCTCCACTTT. This chain uses TRBV6-5 with TRBJ1-6; maybe TRBD1 (5 bases). Trimming shortened V by 0 bases and J by 1 base, and 10 bases separated the two germline ends. Germline V gene sequence: CDR1 MNHEY, CDR2 SVGAGI. CDR3 length: 17 amino acids.

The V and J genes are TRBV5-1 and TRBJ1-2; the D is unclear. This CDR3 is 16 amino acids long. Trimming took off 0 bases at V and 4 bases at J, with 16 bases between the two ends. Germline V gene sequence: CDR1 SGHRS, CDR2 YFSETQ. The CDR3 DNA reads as TGCGCCAGCAGCTTGGCGACCTTGAACCTGGGCTATGGCTACACCTTC. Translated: CASSLATLNLGYGYTF.

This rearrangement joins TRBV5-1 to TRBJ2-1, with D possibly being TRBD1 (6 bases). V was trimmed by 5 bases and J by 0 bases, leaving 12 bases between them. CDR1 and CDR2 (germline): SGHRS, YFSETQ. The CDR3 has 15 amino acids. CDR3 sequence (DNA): TGCGCCAGCAGGGCGGCAGGGGTCTCCTACAATGAGCAGTTCTTC. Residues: CASRAAGVSYNEQFF.

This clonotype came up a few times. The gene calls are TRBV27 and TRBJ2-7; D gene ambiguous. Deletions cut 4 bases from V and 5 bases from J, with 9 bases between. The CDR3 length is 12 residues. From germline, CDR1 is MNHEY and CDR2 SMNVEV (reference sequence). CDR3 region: CASSSLLDEQYF. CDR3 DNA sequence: TGTGCCAGCAGTTCCCTACTCGACGAGCAGTACTTC.

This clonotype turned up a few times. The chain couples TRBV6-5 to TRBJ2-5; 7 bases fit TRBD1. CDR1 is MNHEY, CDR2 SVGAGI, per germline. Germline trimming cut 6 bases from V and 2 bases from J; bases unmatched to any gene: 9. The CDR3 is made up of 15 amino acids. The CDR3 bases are TGTGCCAGCAGCCGAGGATTGGACAGGCAAGAGACCCAGTACTTC. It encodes CASSRGLDRQETQYF.

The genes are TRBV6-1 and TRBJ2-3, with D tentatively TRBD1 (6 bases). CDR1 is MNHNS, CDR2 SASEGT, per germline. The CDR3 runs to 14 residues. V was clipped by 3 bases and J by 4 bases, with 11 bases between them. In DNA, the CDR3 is TGTGCCAGCAGTGACCAGGGGTTGGCAGATACGCAGTATTTT. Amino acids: CASSDQGLADTQYF.

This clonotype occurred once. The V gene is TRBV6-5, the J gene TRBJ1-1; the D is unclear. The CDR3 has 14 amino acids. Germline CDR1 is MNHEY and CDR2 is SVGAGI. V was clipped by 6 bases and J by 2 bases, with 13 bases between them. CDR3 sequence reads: CASSLLESNTEAFF. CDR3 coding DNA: TGTGCCAGCAGCCTACTGGAATCAAACACTGAAGCTTTCTTT.

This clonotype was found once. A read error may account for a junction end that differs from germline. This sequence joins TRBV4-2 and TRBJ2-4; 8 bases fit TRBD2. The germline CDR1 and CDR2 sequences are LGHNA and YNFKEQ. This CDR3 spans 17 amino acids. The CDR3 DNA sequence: TGTGCCAGCAGCCAAGGGGCTCGGGAGGGGTTCGGAAACAGTCAGTACTTC. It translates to CASSQGAREGFGNSQYF.

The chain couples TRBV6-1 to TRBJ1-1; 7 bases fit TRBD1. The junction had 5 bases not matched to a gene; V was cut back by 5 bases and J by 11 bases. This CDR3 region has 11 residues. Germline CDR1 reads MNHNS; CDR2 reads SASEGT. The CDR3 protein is CASSQTGDAFF. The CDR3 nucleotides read TGTGCCAGCAGTCAAACAGGGGACGCTTTCTTT.

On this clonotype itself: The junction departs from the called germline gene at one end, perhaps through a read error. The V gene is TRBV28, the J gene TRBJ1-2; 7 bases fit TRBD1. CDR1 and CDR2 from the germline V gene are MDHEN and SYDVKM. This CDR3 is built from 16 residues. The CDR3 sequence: CASSSNGPGGYYGYIF. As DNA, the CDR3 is TGTGCCAGCAGTTCTAATGGACCAGGGGGTTACTATGGCTACATCTTC.

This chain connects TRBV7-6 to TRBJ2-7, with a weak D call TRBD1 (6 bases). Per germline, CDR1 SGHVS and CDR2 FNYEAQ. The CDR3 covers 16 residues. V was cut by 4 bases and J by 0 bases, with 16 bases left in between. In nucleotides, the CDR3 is TGTGCCAGCAGCTCCACCCTCCGGGACAACTCCTACGAGCAGTACTTC. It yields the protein CASSSTLRDNSYEQYF.

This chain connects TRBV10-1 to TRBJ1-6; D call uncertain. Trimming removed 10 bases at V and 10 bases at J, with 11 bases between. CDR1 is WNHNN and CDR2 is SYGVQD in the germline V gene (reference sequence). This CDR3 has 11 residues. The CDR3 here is CATLLVSPLHF. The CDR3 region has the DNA TGCGCCACCTTGCTGGTCTCACCCCTCCACTTT.

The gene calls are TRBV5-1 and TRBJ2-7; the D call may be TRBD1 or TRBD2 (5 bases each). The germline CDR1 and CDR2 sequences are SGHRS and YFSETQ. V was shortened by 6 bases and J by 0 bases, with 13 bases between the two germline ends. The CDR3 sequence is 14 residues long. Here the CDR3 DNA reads TGCGCCAGCATGAGGGGCGATTACTCCTACGAGCAGTACTTC. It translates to CASMRGDYSYEQYF.

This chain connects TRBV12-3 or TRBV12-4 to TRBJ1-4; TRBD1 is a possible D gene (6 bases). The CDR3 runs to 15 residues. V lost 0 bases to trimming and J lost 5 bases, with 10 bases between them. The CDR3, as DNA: TGTGCCAGCAGTTTAGCCGGGACACGGAATGAAAAACTGTTTTTT. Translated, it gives CASSLAGTRNEKLFF.

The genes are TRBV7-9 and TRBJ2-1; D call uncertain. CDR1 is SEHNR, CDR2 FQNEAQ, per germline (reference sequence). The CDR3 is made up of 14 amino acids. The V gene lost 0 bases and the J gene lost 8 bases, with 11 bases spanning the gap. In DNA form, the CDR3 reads TGTGCCAGCAGCTTAGCAGTTCGGTACGATGAGCAGTTCTTC. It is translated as CASSLAVRYDEQFF.

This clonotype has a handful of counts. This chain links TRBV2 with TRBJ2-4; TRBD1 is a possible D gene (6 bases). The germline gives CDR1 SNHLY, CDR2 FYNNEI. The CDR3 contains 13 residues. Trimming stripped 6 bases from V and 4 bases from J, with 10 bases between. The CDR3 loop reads CASRKDRKNIQYF. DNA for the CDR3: TGTGCCAGCAGGAAGGACAGAAAAAACATTCAGTACTTC.

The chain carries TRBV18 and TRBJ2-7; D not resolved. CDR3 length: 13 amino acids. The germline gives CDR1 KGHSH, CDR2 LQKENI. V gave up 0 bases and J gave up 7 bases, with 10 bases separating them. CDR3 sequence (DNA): TGTGCCAGCTCACCACCGACGGCCACTGAGCAGTACTTC. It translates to CASSPPTATEQYF.

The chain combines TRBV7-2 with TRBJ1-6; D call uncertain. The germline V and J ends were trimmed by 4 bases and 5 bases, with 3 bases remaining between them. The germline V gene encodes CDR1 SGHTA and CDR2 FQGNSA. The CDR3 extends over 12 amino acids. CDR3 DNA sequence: TGTGCCAGCAGCTGGGATAATTCACCCCTCCACTTT. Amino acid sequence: CASSWDNSPLHF. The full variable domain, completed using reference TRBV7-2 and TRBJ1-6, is GAGVSQSPSNKVTEKGKDVELRCDPISGHTALYWYRQSLGQGLEFLIYFQGNSAPDKSGLPSDRFSAERTGGSVSTLTIQRTQQEDSAVYLCASSWDNSPLHFGNGTRLTVT.

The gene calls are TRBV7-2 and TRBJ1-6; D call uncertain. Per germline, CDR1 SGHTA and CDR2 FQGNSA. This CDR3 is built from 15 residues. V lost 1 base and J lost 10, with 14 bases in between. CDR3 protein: CASSLDLSGSSPLHF. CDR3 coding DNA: TGTGCCAGCAGCTTAGACTTATCAGGTTCCTCACCCCTCCACTTT.

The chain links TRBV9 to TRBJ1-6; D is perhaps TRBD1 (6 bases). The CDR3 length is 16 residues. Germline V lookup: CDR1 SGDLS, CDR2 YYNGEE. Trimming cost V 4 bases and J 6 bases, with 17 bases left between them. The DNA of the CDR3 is TGTGCCAGCAGCCCCGAGGGGGGAACCCTTAATTCACCCCTCCACTTT. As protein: CASSPEGGTLNSPLHF.

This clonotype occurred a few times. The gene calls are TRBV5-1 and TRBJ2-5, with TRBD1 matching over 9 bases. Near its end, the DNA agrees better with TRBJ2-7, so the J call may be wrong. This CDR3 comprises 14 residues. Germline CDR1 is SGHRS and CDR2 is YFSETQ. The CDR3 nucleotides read TGCGCCAGCAGCTTAGGGACAGGGAAACGCGAGCAGTACTTC. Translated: CASSLGTGKREQYF.

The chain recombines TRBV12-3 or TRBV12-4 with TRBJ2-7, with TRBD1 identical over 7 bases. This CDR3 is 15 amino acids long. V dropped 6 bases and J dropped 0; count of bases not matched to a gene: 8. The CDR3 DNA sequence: TGTGCCAGCAGCATAATCAGGGGGAACTCCTACGAGCAGTACTTC. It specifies CASSIIRGNSYEQYF.

The chain's CDR3 is CASIGQDYGYTF. CDR3 coding DNA: TGTGCCAGCATAGGACAGGACTATGGCTACACCTTC. The rearrangement links TRBV2 to TRBJ1-2, with 7 bases lining up with TRBD1. Germline V gene lookup returns CDR1 SNHLY and CDR2 FYNNEI. The CDR3 is 12 amino acids. Trimming took 7 bases from V and 3 from J; bases not matched to a gene: 2.

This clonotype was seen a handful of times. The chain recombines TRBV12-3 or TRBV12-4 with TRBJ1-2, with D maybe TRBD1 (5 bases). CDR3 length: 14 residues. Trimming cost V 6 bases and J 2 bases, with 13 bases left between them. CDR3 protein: CASSPRWGNYGYTF. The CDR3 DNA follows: TGTGCCAGCAGCCCCAGATGGGGGAACTATGGCTACACCTTC.

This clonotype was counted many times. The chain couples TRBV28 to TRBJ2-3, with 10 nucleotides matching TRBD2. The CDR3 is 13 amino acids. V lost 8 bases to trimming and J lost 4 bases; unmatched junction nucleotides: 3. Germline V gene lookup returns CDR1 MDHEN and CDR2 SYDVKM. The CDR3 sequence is CASRLAGADTQYF. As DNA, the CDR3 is TGTGCCAGCCGTCTAGCGGGAGCAGATACGCAGTATTTT.